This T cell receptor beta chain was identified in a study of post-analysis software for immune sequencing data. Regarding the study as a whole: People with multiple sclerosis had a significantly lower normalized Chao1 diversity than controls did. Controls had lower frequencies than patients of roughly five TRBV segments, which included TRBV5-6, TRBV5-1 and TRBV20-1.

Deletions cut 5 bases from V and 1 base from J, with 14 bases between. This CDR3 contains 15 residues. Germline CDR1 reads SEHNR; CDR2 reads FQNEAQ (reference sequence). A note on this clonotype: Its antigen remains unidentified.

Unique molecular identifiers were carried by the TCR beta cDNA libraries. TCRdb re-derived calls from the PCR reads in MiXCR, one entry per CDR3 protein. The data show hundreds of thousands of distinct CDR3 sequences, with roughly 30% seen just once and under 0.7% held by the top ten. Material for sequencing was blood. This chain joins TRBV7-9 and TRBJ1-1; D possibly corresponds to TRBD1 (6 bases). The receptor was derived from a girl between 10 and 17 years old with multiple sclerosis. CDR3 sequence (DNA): TGTGCCAGCAGCCCGAGGGGGGGAGCGAACACTGAAGCTTTCTTT. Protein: CASSPRGGANTEAFF. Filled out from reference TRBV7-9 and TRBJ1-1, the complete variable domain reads DTGVSQNPRHKITKRGQNVTFRCDPISEHNRLYWYRQTLGQGPEFLTYFQNEAQLEKSRLLSDRFSAERPKGSFSTLEIQRTEQGDSAMYLCASSPRGGANTEAFFGQGTRLTVV.